Sequencing of this T cell receptor (beta chain) was carried out in a study of regulatory T cells in long-lasting Graves disease. Arm-PCR of CDR3 regions and iRepertoire HTBI primers were the basis on which TCR beta libraries were built. TCRdb redid the calling of the multiplex PCR reads with MiXCR, one entry per CDR3 protein. The sample includes roughly 470,000 distinct CDR3 sequences, 20% to 25% seen only once; the top ten take about 7.8%. Trimming pared 3 bases from V and 4 bases from J, leaving 12 bases between. Germline CDR1 is MGHDK and CDR2 is SYGVNS. This CDR3 is built from 15 residues. As for time point: persistent/refractory GD, antithyroid drugs over 5 years with positive TRAb. The TCR library was prepared using RNA isolated from PBMCs.

The V and J genes are TRBV25-1 and TRBJ2-2; D gene unclear. The sequence came from a female donor with Graves disease. The sequenced sample was peripheral blood mononuclear cells (PBMCs), obtained when the disease was refractory, from a patient treated with antithyroid drugs. CDR3 region: CASSDFRVGTGELFF. The CDR3 DNA reads TGTGCCAGCAGTGATTTTAGGGTCGGCACCGGGGAGCTGTTTTTT. The complete variable domain, with remaining parts taken from reference TRBV25-1 and TRBJ2-2, reads EADIYQTPRYLVIGTGKKITLECSQTMGHDKMYWYQQDPGMELHLIHYSYGVNSTEKGDLSSESTVSRIRTEHFPLTLESARPSHTSQYLCASSDFRVGTGELFFGEGSRLTVL.